These T cell receptor beta chains were read from a single sample in a study of blood T cell repertoires in COVID-19. Sequencing was performed with immunoSEQ multiplex PCR; in TCRdb, only in-frame clones are kept and a portion is missing. The repertoire holds about 200,000 clones, with around four fifths as singletons. The material sequenced was peripheral blood. These receptors were taken from a man in his sixties with COVID-19, enrolled during active disease. The CDR3 runs from the conserved cysteine through the conserved F or W. A D gene is named only where the DNA matches it firmly. Some rows mark clone size as missing; the rest say once, few, many or name a class of expanded clone.

>NA|TRBV3-1/TRBV3-2|TRBJ2-5|TRBD2
CASSTSTAREGLWETQYF
TGTGCCAGCAGTACATCCACAGCGCGGGAGGGCCTATGGGAGACCCAGTACTTC
>few|TRBV7-9|TRBJ1-2|NA
CASSLASGYTF
TGTGCCAGCAGCTTAGCGAGTGGCTACACCTTC
>NA|TRBV28|TRBJ1-2|NA
CASSLSQAYGYTF
TGTGCCAGCAGTTTATCACAGGCGTATGGCTACACCTTC
>NA|TRBV16|TRBJ1-5|TRBD1
CASSRLTGSGNQPQHF
TGTGCCAGCAGCCGCTTGACAGGGTCGGGCAATCAGCCCCAGCATTTT
>NA|TRBV3-1/TRBV3-2|TRBJ1-1|NA
CASSQAVGSTEAFF
TGTGCCAGCAGCCAAGCCGTCGGGTCCACTGAAGCTTTCTTT
>NA|TRBV5-6|TRBJ2-1|NA
CASSLASEDLRNEQFF
TGTGCCAGCAGCTTGGCCTCGGAGGACCTTAGGAATGAGCAGTTCTTC
>NA|TRBV7-3|TRBJ2-3|NA
CASSTTGFSDTQYF
TGTGCCAGCAGCACTACAGGGTTTTCAGATACGCAGTATTTT
>once|TRBV7-7|TRBJ2-2|NA
CASRATAAGELFF
TGTGCCAGCAGGGCGACAGCTGCCGGGGAGCTGTTTTTT
>NA|TRBV5-1|TRBJ2-1|NA
CASSLRQNSYNEQFF
TGCGCCAGCAGCTTGAGACAAAACTCCTACAATGAGCAGTTCTTC
>once|TRBV19|TRBJ1-4|TRBD1
CASSNQGASPNEKLFF
TGTGCCAGTAGTAACCAGGGGGCATCGCCTAATGAAAAACTGTTTTTT
>NA|TRBV4-1|TRBJ1-5|NA
CASSQDHGLRNSNQPQHF
TGCGCCAGCAGCCAAGATCACGGACTGAGAAATAGCAATCAGCCCCAGCATTTT
>NA|TRBV11-2|TRBJ2-1|TRBD2
CASSSLRREGFNNEQFF
TGTGCCAGCAGCTCACTCCGGCGGGAGGGGTTCAACAATGAGCAGTTCTTC
>NA|TRBV5-1|TRBJ1-5|NA
CASSLDGPNQPQHF
TGCGCCAGCAGCTTGGATGGCCCCAATCAGCCCCAGCATTTT
>many|TRBV7-2|TRBJ1-2|NA
CASSLSRDYGYTF
TGTGCCAGCAGCTTGTCTAGAGACTATGGCTACACCTTC
>NA|TRBV19|TRBJ1-1|NA
CASSQNTEAFF
TGTGCCAGTAGTCAGAACACTGAAGCTTTCTTT
>NA|TRBV5-1|TRBJ2-1|TRBD2
CASSLGAGGPWDEQFF
TGCGCCAGCAGCTTGGGGGCGGGAGGGCCTTGGGATGAGCAGTTCTTC
>once|TRBV19|TRBJ2-7|TRBD1
CASSIGGTDTYEQYF
TGTGCCAGTAGTATAGGGGGGACAGACACTTACGAGCAGTACTTC
>NA|TRBV9|TRBJ1-2|TRBD1
CASSAQGADYGYTF
TGTGCCAGCAGCGCACAGGGGGCTGACTATGGCTACACCTTC
>NA|TRBV9|TRBJ1-2|NA
CASSSRGIDGYTF
TGTGCCAGCAGCTCTAGGGGTATCGATGGCTACACCTTC
>once|TRBV9|TRBJ2-1|TRBD1
CASSSGTVYNEQFF
TGTGCCAGCAGCTCCGGGACAGTCTACAATGAGCAGTTCTTC
>few|TRBV3-1/TRBV3-2|TRBJ1-2|NA
CASSHNGNYGYTF
TGTGCCAGCAGCCATAACGGGAACTATGGCTACACCTTC
>NA|TRBV4-2|TRBJ2-7|NA
CASSQGVDRSYEQYF
TGTGCCAGCAGCCAAGGGGTGGACAGATCCTACGAGCAGTACTTC
>many|TRBV2|TRBJ2-2|TRBD2
CASSKASGIGGELFF
TGTGCCAGCAGTAAGGCTAGCGGGATTGGCGGGGAGCTGTTTTTT
>NA|TRBV28|TRBJ2-5|TRBD1
CASSRSLDRVTQYF
TGTGCCAGCAGTCGGTCATTGGACAGGGTGACCCAGTACTTC
>NA|TRBV19|TRBJ1-6|NA
CASRTQGRNSPLHF
TGTGCCAGTAGGACTCAGGGTCGCAATTCACCCCTCCACTTT
>once|TRBV4-2|TRBJ1-1|TRBD1
CASSQRQGVDGTEAFF
TGTGCCAGCAGCCAGCGACAGGGGGTCGACGGCACTGAAGCTTTCTTT
>NA|TRBV5-1|TRBJ2-7|TRBD1
CASSLGTGVDEQYF
TGCGCCAGCAGCTTGGGGACAGGGGTGGACGAGCAGTACTTC
>NA|TRBV6-5|TRBJ2-7|NA
CASRRDRYGGEQYF
TGTGCCAGCAGAAGAGACAGGTACGGTGGCGAGCAGTACTTC
>NA|TRBV2|TRBJ2-2|TRBD2
CASRGTSGSFGELFF
TGTGCCAGCAGGGGGACTAGCGGGAGTTTTGGGGAGCTGTTTTTT
>once|TRBV20-1|TRBJ2-2|TRBD1
CSASSLGQGVAGELFF
TGCAGTGCTAGTTCTCTCGGCCAGGGGGTCGCCGGGGAGCTGTTTTTT
>NA|TRBV6-1|TRBJ2-1|NA
CASSEALRGWQFF
TGTGCCAGCAGTGAAGCCTTGAGAGGGTGGCAGTTCTTC
>NA|TRBV7-2|TRBJ2-2|NA
CASSLASRQNTGELFF
TGTGCCAGCAGCTTAGCCAGCAGACAAAACACCGGGGAGCTGTTTTTT
>once|TRBV27|TRBJ1-2|TRBD1
CASTLKGGTGGGYTF
TGTGCCAGCACCCTAAAAGGAGGGACAGGCGGGGGCTACACCTTC
>NA|TRBV5-1|TRBJ1-2|TRBD1
CASSSNPTGGSGYTF
TGCGCCAGCAGCTCAAACCCGACAGGGGGCTCTGGCTACACCTTC
>NA|TRBV30|TRBJ1-2|TRBD1
CAWSATGNSGYTF
TGTGCCTGGAGTGCGACAGGGAATAGCGGCTACACCTTC
>NA|TRBV7-9|TRBJ1-1|NA
CASSLEGSGGTEAFF
TGTGCCAGCAGCTTAGAAGGGTCGGGGGGCACTGAAGCTTTCTTT
>NA|TRBV9|TRBJ1-1|NA
CASSVDKGVNTEAFF
TGTGCCAGCAGCGTAGACAAGGGAGTGAACACTGAAGCTTTCTTT
>NA|TRBV25-1|TRBJ1-2|NA
CASSEFGVTNYGYTF
TGTGCCAGCAGTGAATTCGGGGTTACTAACTATGGCTACACCTTC
>once|TRBV12-3/TRBV12-4|TRBJ2-2|TRBD1
CASSYRGTGELFF
TGTGCCAGCAGTTACAGGGGCACCGGGGAGCTGTTTTTT
>once|TRBV6-1|TRBJ1-1|TRBD1
CASSETGAMNTEAFF
TGTGCCAGCAGTGAAACAGGGGCGATGAACACTGAAGCTTTCTTT
>few|TRBV7-6|TRBJ1-1|TRBD1
CASSLSGQGRNTEAFF
TGTGCCAGCAGCTTATCTGGACAGGGCCGAAACACTGAAGCTTTCTTT
>NA|TRBV14|TRBJ2-5|TRBD2
CASSHGRGGETQYF
TGTGCCAGCAGCCATGGACGGGGGGGAGAGACCCAGTACTTC
>NA|TRBV6-1|TRBJ2-3|TRBD1
CASSETGNRVAQYF
TGTGCCAGCAGTGAGACAGGGAATCGCGTCGCGCAGTATTTT
>NA|TRBV4-2|TRBJ2-1|TRBD1
CASSQTGVGNNEQFF
TGTGCCAGCAGCCAGACAGGGGTTGGTAACAATGAGCAGTTCTTC
>NA|TRBV6-5|TRBJ1-2|TRBD1
CASSYPGQGGYTF
TGTGCCAGCAGTTACCCGGGACAGGGTGGCTACACCTTC